This T cell receptor (beta chain) was captured in a study of CD8 T cells in ankylosing spondylitis (dated 2017 in TCRdb). Regarding the complete study: T cell receptor beta repertoires were profiled in healthy donors and ankylosing spondylitis patients so that disease-linked TCR variants could be found. The full study cohort was made up of 25 ankylosing spondylitis patients and 108 healthy donors. Peripheral blood samples were taken, and synovial fluid was additionally collected from ankylosing spondylitis patients.

The CDR3 has 14 amino acids, counting the end cysteine and phenylalanine. The retained sequence is limited to the CDR3, 42 bases, with the frame set at the first base. Unmatched junction bases come to 4, with V trimmed by 4 bases and J by 3 bases. CDR1 is given as LGHDT and CDR2 as YNNKEL, both from the germline V gene (reference sequence). The sequencer was an Illumina HiSeq 2500. TCR beta libraries were prepared by quantitative 5'-RACE with molecular barcodes. The source study handled its data this way. A new computational method based on a probabilistic model of VDJ rearrangement was used to identify disease-linked TCR variants. Through fastp at Q25 and MiXCR, TCRdb rebuilt clones from the public reads, retaining in-frame beta chains. All rows with the same CDR3 protein become a single entry with the most common DNA and genes. These V and J calls originate from TCRdb's pipeline instead of the authors' own analysis. The sample contains about 390,000 distinct CDR3 sequences, under 25% of them found a single time. The ten largest account for 15% to 20% of the sample.

Overall study results and their limits: Some TCR beta motif variants had previously been reported in synovial fluid and blood of reactive arthritis patients, which suggested common disease-initiation mechanisms. In peripheral blood, the disease-linked clones were found at relatively low frequencies and had a CD8+ phenotype. Blood from ankylosing spondylitis patients appeared to be characterized by a TCR beta motif made up of under 10 highly homologous amino acid variants. The disease-linked clones were reported to be significantly enriched in matched synovial fluid samples from ankylosing spondylitis patients.

This clonotype was observed many times. Its antigen has not been determined. Base qualities are missing; no much larger clone stands one base away. This chain joins TRBV3-1 to TRBJ2-5; TRBD1 matches 8 bases in the middle. This receptor was identified in a male donor with ankylosing spondylitis. Sequencing used blood, either unsorted or a sorted T cell fraction (not recorded which). CDR3 region: CASSPLTGEETQYF. The sequenced DNA is TGTGCCAGCAGCCCTCTGACAGGGGAAGAGACCCAGTACTTC.